The rows below give T cell receptor beta chains drawn from one sample of a study of tumor-infiltrating lymphocytes in glioblastoma multiforme. One entry per CDR3 protein results from TCRdb running MiXCR on the multiplex PCR reads. The table records about 11,000 distinct CDR3 sequences, roughly 71% of them present only once. Source material: brain tumor tissue. These receptors were taken from a male donor with glioblastoma. Each CDR3 is given with its conserved first and last residue. A D gene is named only where the DNA matches it firmly. Rows may omit the clone size; those that give it use once, few, many or a size class.

CDR3aa: CASRFSGELFF
CDR3nt: TGTGCCAGCAGATTCTCCGGGGAGCTGTTTTTT
d_gene: .
abundance: .
len: 11
v_gene: TRBV6-5
j_gene: TRBJ2-2

CDR3aa: CASRDSGRMDTQYF
CDR3nt: TGCGCCAGCAGAGATAGCGGGAGGATGGATACGCAGTATTTT
d_gene: TRBD2
abundance: .
len: 14
v_gene: TRBV10-2
j_gene: TRBJ2-3

CDR3aa: CSVPRDRESPLHF
CDR3nt: TGCAGCGTTCCCAGGGATAGAGAATCGCCCCTCCACTTT
d_gene: .
abundance: once
len: 13
v_gene: TRBV29-1
j_gene: TRBJ1-6

CDR3aa: CASSSIRGAGGELFF
CDR3nt: TGTGCCAGCAGCTCGATAAGGGGAGCGGGCGGGGAGCTGTTTTTT
d_gene: .
abundance: .
len: 15
v_gene: TRBV11-2
j_gene: TRBJ2-2

CDR3aa: CASSTPSGSLYNEQFF
CDR3nt: TGTGCCAGCAGCACACCTAGCGGGAGCCTCTACAATGAGCAGTTCTTC
d_gene: TRBD2
abundance: few
len: 16
v_gene: TRBV9
j_gene: TRBJ2-1

CDR3aa: CSVVGDKGFYEQYF
CDR3nt: TGCAGCGTTGTGGGGGACAAGGGCTTCTACGAGCAGTACTTC
d_gene: .
abundance: large
len: 14
v_gene: TRBV29-1
j_gene: TRBJ2-7

CDR3aa: CSSSSRGEGGQFF
CDR3nt: TGTTCCAGCAGCTCGAGGGGTGAGGGTGGGCAGTTCTTC
d_gene: .
abundance: .
len: 13
v_gene: TRBV11-3
j_gene: TRBJ2-1

CDR3aa: CASSPGRIDGYTF
CDR3nt: TGTGCCAGCAGCCCCGGGAGGATTGATGGCTACACCTTC
d_gene: .
abundance: .
len: 13
v_gene: TRBV21-1
j_gene: TRBJ1-2

CDR3aa: CSVKGQGDGANVLTF
CDR3nt: TGCAGCGTTAAGGGACAGGGGGATGGGGCCAACGTCCTGACTTTC
d_gene: TRBD1
abundance: .
len: 15
v_gene: TRBV29-1
j_gene: TRBJ2-6

CDR3aa: CSARETGSEKLFF
CDR3nt: TGCAGTGCTAGGGAGACAGGGAGTGAAAAACTGTTTTTT
d_gene: TRBD1
abundance: .
len: 13
v_gene: TRBV20-1
j_gene: TRBJ1-4

CDR3aa: CASTTAYSQPQHF
CDR3nt: TGTGCCAGCACAACGGCCTATAGTCAGCCCCAGCATTTT
d_gene: .
abundance: many
len: 13
v_gene: TRBV2
j_gene: TRBJ1-5

CDR3aa: CASSPDSTNEKLFF
CDR3nt: TGCGCCAGCAGCCCGGACAGCACTAATGAAAAACTGTTTTTT
d_gene: .
abundance: medium-sized
len: 14
v_gene: TRBV5-1
j_gene: TRBJ1-4

CDR3aa: CATSIRPKDGELFF
CDR3nt: TGCGCCACCAGCATCCGGCCTAAGGACGGGGAGCTGTTTTTT
d_gene: .
abundance: .
len: 14
v_gene: TRBV4-1
j_gene: TRBJ2-2

CDR3aa: CSVGDIGETQYF
CDR3nt: TGCAGCGTGGGGGATATTGGAGAGACCCAGTACTTC
d_gene: .
abundance: .
len: 12
v_gene: TRBV29-1
j_gene: TRBJ2-5

CDR3aa: CASSIRIAGGITYEQYF
CDR3nt: TGTGCCAGCAGTATTCGGATAGCGGGAGGTATCACCTACGAGCAGTACTTC
d_gene: TRBD2
abundance: once
len: 17
v_gene: TRBV6-5
j_gene: TRBJ2-7

CDR3aa: CASSLGSGAGDTEAFF
CDR3nt: TGCGCCAGCAGCTTGGGGTCCGGAGCAGGGGACACTGAAGCTTTCTTT
d_gene: .
abundance: few
len: 16
v_gene: TRBV5-1
j_gene: TRBJ1-1

CDR3aa: CASSLAGSSYDGQFF
CDR3nt: TGTGCAAGCAGCTTAGCGGGTAGCTCCTACGATGGGCAGTTCTTC
d_gene: TRBD2
abundance: .
len: 15
v_gene: TRBV11-2
j_gene: TRBJ2-1

CDR3aa: CTWSAGGGYTGELFF
CDR3nt: TGTACCTGGAGTGCCGGGGGCGGGTACACCGGGGAGCTGTTTTTT
d_gene: .
abundance: .
len: 15
v_gene: TRBV30
j_gene: TRBJ2-2

CDR3aa: CSVEDPSASEQFF
CDR3nt: TGCAGCGTTGAAGATCCTTCGGCCAGTGAGCAGTTCTTC
d_gene: .
abundance: many
len: 13
v_gene: TRBV29-1
j_gene: TRBJ2-1

CDR3aa: CVSSLINTEAFF
CDR3nt: TGTGTCAGCAGTTTGATAAACACTGAAGCTTTCTTT
d_gene: .
abundance: once
len: 12
v_gene: TRBV6-2/TRBV6-3
j_gene: TRBJ1-1

CDR3aa: CASSSGLAGEGTQYF
CDR3nt: TGTGCCAGCAGTTCTGGACTAGCGGGAGAGGGGACCCAGTACTTC
d_gene: TRBD2
abundance: .
len: 15
v_gene: TRBV6-5
j_gene: TRBJ2-5

CDR3aa: CASSFQSGTSNEQFF
CDR3nt: TGTGCCAGCAGCTTCCAATCCGGGACTAGCAATGAGCAGTTCTTC
d_gene: TRBD2
abundance: .
len: 15
v_gene: TRBV11-2
j_gene: TRBJ2-1

CDR3aa: CASGIPGGGRETQYF
CDR3nt: TGTGCCAGCGGCATTCCGGGAGGGGGGCGAGAGACCCAGTACTTC
d_gene: TRBD2
abundance: .
len: 15
v_gene: TRBV11-2
j_gene: TRBJ2-5

CDR3aa: CASSPYETSRRYEQYF
CDR3nt: TGTGCCAGCAGTCCTTACGAGACTAGCAGGAGATACGAGCAGTACTTC
d_gene: TRBD2
abundance: .
len: 16
v_gene: TRBV28
j_gene: TRBJ2-7

CDR3aa: CSAREGTSKGYVQYF
CDR3nt: TGCAGTGCTAGAGAAGGGACTTCGAAGGGTTACGTGCAATACTTC
d_gene: .
abundance: few
len: 15
v_gene: TRBV20-1
j_gene: TRBJ2-7

CDR3aa: CASSQESGTFYEQYF
CDR3nt: TGTGCCAGCAGTCAAGAAAGTGGCACCTTTTACGAGCAGTACTTC
d_gene: .
abundance: .
len: 15
v_gene: TRBV14
j_gene: TRBJ2-7

CDR3aa: CASSQLLPSGRSYEQFF
CDR3nt: TGTGCTAGCAGCCAATTGCTACCTAGCGGGAGGTCGTATGAGCAGTTCTTC
d_gene: TRBD2
abundance: .
len: 17
v_gene: TRBV11-1
j_gene: TRBJ2-1

CDR3aa: CASSERYTEAFF
CDR3nt: TGTGCCAGCAGTGAGAGATACACTGAAGCTTTCTTT
d_gene: .
abundance: medium-sized
len: 12
v_gene: TRBV6-1
j_gene: TRBJ1-1

CDR3aa: CAGSLGQGNEQHF
CDR3nt: TGTGCCGGCAGTTTAGGGCAGGGGAACGAGCAGCACTTC
d_gene: .
abundance: .
len: 13
v_gene: TRBV12-3/TRBV12-4
j_gene: TRBJ2-7

CDR3aa: CASSFGRNQPQHF
CDR3nt: TGTGCCAGCAGTTTCGGGCGCAATCAGCCCCAGCATTTT
d_gene: .
abundance: .
len: 13
v_gene: TRBV6-5
j_gene: TRBJ1-5

CDR3aa: CAGSFPGTGINTEALF
CDR3nt: TGTGCCGGCAGCTTCCCCGGGACAGGGATTAACACTGAAGCTTTATTC
d_gene: TRBD1
abundance: .
len: 16
v_gene: TRBV11-2
j_gene: TRBJ1-1

CDR3aa: CAISESGSPLHF
CDR3nt: TGTGCCATCAGTGAGTCGGGCTCACCCCTCCACTTT
d_gene: .
abundance: .
len: 12
v_gene: TRBV10-3
j_gene: TRBJ1-6

CDR3aa: CASSQSGQPTEKLFF
CDR3nt: TGTGCCAGCAGCCAATCGGGACAGCCGACTGAAAAACTGTTTTTT
d_gene: TRBD1
abundance: .
len: 15
v_gene: TRBV6-6
j_gene: TRBJ1-4

CDR3aa: CASSASGGSGASVLTF
CDR3nt: TGTGCCAGCAGTGCTTCAGGGGGCTCTGGGGCCAGCGTCCTGACTTTC
d_gene: TRBD1
abundance: once
len: 16
v_gene: TRBV6-1
j_gene: TRBJ2-6

CDR3aa: CASSSDGRVNQPQHF
CDR3nt: TGTGCCAGCAGTTCGGATGGCAGGGTCAATCAGCCCCAGCATTTT
d_gene: .
abundance: .
len: 15
v_gene: TRBV6-6
j_gene: TRBJ1-5